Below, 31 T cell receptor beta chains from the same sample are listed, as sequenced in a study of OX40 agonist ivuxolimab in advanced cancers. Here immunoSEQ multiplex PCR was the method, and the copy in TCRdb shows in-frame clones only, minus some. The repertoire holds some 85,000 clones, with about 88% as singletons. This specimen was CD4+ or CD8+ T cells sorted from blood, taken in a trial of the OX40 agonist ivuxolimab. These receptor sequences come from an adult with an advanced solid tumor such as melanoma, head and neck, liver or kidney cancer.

CDR3 sequence: CASSEGQGFSGYTF. The CDR3, as DNA: TGCGCCAGCAGCGAGGGACAGGGTTTTAGTGGCTACACCTTC. V gene TRBV5-1 combines with J gene TRBJ1-2, with 9 bases lining up with TRBD1. The V and J ends lost 4 bases and 7 bases, in that order; junction bases with no gene match: 8. The CDR3 runs 14 residues. Germline V lookup: CDR1 SGHRS, CDR2 YFSETQ.

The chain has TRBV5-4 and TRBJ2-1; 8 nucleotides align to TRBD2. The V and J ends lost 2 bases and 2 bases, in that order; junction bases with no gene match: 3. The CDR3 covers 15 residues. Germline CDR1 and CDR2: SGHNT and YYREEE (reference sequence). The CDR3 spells CASSLAGEPYNEQFF. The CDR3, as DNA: TGTGCCAGCAGCTTAGCGGGGGAGCCCTACAATGAGCAGTTCTTC.

The CDR3 loop reads CASSSPTGVNYGYTF. CDR3 coding DNA: TGTGCCAGCAGCTCCCCGACAGGGGTTAACTATGGCTACACCTTC. The chain combines TRBV7-9 with TRBJ1-2; 8 bases agree with TRBD1. Losses at the gene ends were 4 bases for V and 1 base for J; bases not matched to a gene: 5. In germline, CDR1 is SEHNR, CDR2 FQNEAQ (reference sequence). This CDR3 contains 15 residues.

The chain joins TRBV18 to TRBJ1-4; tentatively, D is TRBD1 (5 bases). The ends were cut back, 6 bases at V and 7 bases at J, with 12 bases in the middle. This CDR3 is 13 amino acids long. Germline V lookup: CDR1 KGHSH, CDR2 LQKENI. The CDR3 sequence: CASSAGGVEKLFF. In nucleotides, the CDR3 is TGTGCCAGCTCCGCAGGAGGGGTTGAAAAACTGTTTTTT.

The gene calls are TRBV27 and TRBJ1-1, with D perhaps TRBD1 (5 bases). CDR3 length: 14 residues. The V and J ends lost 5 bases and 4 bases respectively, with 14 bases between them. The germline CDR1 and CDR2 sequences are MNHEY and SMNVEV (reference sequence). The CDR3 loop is CASSPREVITEAFF. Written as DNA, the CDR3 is TGTGCCAGCAGTCCCAGGGAGGTCATCACTGAAGCTTTCTTT.

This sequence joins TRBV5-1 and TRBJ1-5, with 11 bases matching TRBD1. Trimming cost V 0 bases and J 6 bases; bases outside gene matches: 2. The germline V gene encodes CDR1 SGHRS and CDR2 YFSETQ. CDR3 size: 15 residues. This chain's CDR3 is CASSLGTGGGQPQHF. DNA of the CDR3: TGCGCCAGCAGCTTGGGGACAGGGGGCGGTCAGCCCCAGCATTTT.

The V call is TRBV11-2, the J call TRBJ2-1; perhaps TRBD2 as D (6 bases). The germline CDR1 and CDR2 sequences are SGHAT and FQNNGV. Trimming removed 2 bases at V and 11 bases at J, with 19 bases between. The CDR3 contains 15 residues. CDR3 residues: CASSLLPGEVRKQFF. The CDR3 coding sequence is TGTGCCAGCAGCTTACTCCCGGGGGAGGTTAGGAAGCAGTTCTTC.

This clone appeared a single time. This CDR3 reads CASSFLGIDPGRYGYTF. DNA of the CDR3: TGTGCCAGCAGTTTTCTGGGAATTGACCCCGGTCGCTATGGCTACACCTTC. The J gene is TRBJ1-2, the V gene TRBV27, with no clear D. Germline values: CDR1 MNHEY, CDR2 SMNVEV (reference sequence). This CDR3 has 17 residues. V was pared by 3 bases and J by 4 bases, with 21 bases between.

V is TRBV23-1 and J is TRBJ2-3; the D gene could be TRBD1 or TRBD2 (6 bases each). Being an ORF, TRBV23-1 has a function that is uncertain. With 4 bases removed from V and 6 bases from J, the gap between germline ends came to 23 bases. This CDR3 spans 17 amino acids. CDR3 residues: CASSRGGGPNRPDTQYF. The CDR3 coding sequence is TGCGCCAGCAGTCGGGGTGGGGGGCCCAACCGTCCGGATACGCAGTATTTT.

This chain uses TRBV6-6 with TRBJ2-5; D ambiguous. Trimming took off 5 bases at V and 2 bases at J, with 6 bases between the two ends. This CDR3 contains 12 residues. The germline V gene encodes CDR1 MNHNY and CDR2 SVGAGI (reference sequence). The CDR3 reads CASSQIQETQYF. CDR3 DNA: TGTGCCAGCAGTCAAATTCAAGAGACCCAGTACTTC.

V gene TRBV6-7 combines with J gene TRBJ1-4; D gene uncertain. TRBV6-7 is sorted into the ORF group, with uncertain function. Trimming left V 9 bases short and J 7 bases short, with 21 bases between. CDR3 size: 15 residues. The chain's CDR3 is CARTPCWEVGEKLFF. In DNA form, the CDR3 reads TGTGCCAGGACCCCTTGTTGGGAGGTGGGTGAAAAACTGTTTTTT.

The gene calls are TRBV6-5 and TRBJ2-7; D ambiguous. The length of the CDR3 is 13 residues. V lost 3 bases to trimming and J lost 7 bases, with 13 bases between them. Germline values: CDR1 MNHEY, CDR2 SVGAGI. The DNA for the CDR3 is TGTGCCAGCAGTTATGGGCAGCTGGATGAGCAGTACTTC. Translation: CASSYGQLDEQYF.

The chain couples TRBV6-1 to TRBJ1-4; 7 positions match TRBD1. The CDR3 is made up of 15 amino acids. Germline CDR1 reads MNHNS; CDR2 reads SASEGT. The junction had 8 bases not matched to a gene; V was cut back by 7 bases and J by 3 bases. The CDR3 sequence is CASTLRDSPNEKLFF. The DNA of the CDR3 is TGTGCCAGCACTCTCCGGGACAGTCCTAATGAAAAACTGTTTTTT.

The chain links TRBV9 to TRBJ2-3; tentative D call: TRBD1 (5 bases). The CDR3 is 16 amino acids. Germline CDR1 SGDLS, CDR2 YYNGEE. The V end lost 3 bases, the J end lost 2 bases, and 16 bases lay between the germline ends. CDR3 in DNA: TGTGCCAGCAGCGCCCTGGACAAATCGGACACAGATACGCAGTATTTT. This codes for CASSALDKSDTDTQYF.

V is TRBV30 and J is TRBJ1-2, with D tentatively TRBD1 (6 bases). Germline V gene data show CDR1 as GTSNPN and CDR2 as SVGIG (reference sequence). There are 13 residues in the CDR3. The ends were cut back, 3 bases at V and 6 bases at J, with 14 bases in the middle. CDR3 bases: TGTGCCTGGAGAAAAGCAGGGGTCGATGGCTACACCTTC. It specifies CAWRKAGVDGYTF.

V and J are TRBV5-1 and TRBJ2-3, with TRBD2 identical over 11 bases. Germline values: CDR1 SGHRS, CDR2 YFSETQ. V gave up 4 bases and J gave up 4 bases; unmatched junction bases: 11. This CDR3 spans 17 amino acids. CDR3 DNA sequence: TGCGCCAGCAGCCGAGGTATAGCGGGGGGGCACGCAGATACGCAGTATTTT. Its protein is CASSRGIAGGHADTQYF.

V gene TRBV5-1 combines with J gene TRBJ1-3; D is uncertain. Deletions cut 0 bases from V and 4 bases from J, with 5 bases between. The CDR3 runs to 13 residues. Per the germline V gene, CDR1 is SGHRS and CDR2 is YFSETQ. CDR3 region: CASSLAYGNTIYF. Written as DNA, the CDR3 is TGCGCCAGCAGCTTGGCGTACGGAAACACCATATATTTT.

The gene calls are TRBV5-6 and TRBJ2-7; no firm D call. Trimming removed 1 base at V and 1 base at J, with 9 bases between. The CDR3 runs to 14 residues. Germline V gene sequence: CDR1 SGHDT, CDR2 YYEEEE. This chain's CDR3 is CASSLYHPSYEQYF. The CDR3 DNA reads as TGTGCCAGCAGCTTGTATCATCCGTCCTACGAGCAGTACTTC. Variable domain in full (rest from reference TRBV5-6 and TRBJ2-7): DAGVTQSPTHLIKTRGQQVTLRCSPKSGHDTVSWYQQALGQGPQFIFQYYEEEERQRGNFPDRFSGHQFPNYSSELNVNALLLGDSALYLCASSLYHPSYEQYFGPGTRLTVT.

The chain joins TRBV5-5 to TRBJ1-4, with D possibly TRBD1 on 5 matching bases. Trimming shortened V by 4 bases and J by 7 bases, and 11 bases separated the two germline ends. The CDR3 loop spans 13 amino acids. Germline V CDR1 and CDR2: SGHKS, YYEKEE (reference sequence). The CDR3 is CASSAGPAEKLFF. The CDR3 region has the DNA TGTGCCAGCAGCGCGGGACCGGCTGAAAAACTGTTTTTT. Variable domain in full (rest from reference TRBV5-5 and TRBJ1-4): DAGVTQSPTHLIKTRGQQVTLRCSPISGHKSVSWYQQVLGQGPQFIFQYYEKEERGRGNFPDRFSARQFPNYSSELNVNALLLGDSALYLCASSAGPAEKLFFGSGTQLSVL.

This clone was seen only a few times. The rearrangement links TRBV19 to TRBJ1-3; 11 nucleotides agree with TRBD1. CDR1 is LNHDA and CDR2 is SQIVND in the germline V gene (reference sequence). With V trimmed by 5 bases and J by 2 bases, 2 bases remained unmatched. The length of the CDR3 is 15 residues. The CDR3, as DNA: TGTGCCAGTAGTTTGGGACAGGGGGCTGGAAACACCATATATTTT. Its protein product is CASSLGQGAGNTIYF.

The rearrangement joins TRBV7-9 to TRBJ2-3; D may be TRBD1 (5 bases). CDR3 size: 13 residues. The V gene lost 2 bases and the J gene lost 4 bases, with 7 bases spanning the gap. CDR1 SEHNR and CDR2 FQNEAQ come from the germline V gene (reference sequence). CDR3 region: CASSLSRADTQYF. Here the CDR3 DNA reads TGTGCCAGCAGCTTAAGCAGGGCAGATACGCAGTATTTT.

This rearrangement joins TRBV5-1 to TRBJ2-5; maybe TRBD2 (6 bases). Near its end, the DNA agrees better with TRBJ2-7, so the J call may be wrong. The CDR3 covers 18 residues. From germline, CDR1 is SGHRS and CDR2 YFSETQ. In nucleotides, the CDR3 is TGCGCCAGCAGCTTGACTCTTAGACTAGGCGACGGGACCTACGAGCAGTACTTC. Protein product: CASSLTLRLGDGTYEQYF.

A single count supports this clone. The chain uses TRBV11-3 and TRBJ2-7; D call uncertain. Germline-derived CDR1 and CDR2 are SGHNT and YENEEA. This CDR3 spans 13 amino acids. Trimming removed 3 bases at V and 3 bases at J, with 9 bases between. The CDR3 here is CASSFGSDYEQYF. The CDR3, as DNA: TGTGCCAGCAGCTTTGGGTCGGACTACGAGCAGTACTTC.

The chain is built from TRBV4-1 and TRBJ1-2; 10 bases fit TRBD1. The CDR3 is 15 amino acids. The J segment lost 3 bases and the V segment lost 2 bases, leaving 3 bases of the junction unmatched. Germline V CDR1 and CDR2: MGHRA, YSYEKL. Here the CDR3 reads CASSQRTGGDYGYTF. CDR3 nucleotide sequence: TGCGCCAGCAGCCAACGGACAGGGGGGGACTATGGCTACACCTTC.

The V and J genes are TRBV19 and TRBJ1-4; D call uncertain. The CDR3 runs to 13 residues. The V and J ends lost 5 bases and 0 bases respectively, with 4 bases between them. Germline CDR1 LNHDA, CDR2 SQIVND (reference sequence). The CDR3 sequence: CASSLATNEKLFF. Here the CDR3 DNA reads TGTGCCAGTAGTTTGGCAACTAATGAAAAACTGTTTTTT. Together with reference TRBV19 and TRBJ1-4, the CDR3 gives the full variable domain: DGGITQSPKYLFRKEGQNVTLSCEQNLNHDAMYWYRQDPGQGLRLIYYSQIVNDFQKGDIAEGYSVSREKKESFPLTVTSAQKNPTAFYLCASSLATNEKLFFGSGTQLSVL.

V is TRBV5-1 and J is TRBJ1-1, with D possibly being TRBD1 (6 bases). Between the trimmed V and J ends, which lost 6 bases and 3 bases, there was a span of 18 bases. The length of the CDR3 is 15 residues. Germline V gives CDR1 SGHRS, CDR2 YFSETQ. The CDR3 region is CASTIGQLEDTEAFF. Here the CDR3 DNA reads TGCGCCAGCACCATAGGACAGCTTGAGGACACTGAAGCTTTCTTT. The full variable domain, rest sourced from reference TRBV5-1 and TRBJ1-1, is KAGVTQTPRYLIKTRGQQVTLSCSPISGHRSVSWYQQTPGQGLQFLFEYFSETQRNKGNFPGRFSGRQFSNSRSEMNVSTLELGDSALYLCASTIGQLEDTEAFFGQGTRLTVV.

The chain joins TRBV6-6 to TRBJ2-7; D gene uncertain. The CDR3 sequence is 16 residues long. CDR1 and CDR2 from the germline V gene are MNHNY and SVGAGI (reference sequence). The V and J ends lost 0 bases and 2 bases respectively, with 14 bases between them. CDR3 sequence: CASSYSSSGSAYEQYF. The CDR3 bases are TGTGCCAGCAGTTACTCGAGTTCCGGCAGCGCCTACGAGCAGTACTTC.

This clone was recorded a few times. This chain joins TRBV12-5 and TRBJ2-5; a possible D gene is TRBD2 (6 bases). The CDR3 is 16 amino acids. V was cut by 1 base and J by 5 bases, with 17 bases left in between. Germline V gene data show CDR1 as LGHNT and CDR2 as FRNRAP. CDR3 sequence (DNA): TGTGCTAGTGGTTTGGGGGCGGCGCAGGGAGGTGAGACCCAGTACTTC. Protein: CASGLGAAQGGETQYF.

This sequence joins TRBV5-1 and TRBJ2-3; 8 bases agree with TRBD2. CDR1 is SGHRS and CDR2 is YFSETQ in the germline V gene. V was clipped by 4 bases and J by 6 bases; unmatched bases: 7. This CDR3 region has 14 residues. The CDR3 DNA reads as TGCGCCAGCAGCCCTACTAGCGGTAGGGATACGCAGTATTTT. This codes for CASSPTSGRDTQYF.

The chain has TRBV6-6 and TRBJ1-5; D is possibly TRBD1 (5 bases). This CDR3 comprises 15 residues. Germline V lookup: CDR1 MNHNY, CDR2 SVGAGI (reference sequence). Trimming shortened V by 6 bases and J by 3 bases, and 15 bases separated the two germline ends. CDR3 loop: CASSLTRGINQPQHF. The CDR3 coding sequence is TGTGCCAGCAGCCTGACCCGGGGGATCAATCAGCCCCAGCATTTT.

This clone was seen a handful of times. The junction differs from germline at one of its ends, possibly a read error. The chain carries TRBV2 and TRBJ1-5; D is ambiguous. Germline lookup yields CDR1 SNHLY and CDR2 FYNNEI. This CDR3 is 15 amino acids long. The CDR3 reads CASTENRQSNQPQHF. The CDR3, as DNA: TGTGCCAGCACTGAAAATCGGCAGTCCAATCAGCCCCAGCATTTT. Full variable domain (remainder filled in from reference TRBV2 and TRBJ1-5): EPEVTQTPSHQVTQMGQEVILRCVPISNHLYFYWYRQILGQKVEFLVSFYNNEISEKSEIFDDQFSVERPDGSNFTLKIRSTKLEDSAMYFCASTENRQSNQPQHFGDGTRLSIL.